A selection of T cell receptor beta chains follows, all from one sample in a study of post-analysis software for immune sequencing data. MiXCR, applied by TCRdb to the PCR reads, yields one record per CDR3 protein. The sample contains more than 350,000 distinct CDR3 sequences, approximately 38% of which appear only once. Sequenced: blood. The receptors derive from a girl under 10 years old with multiple sclerosis. CDR3s include the opening cysteine and the closing phenylalanine or tryptophan. The D gene is left open where the match is weak. The listing skips clone size in some rows; elsewhere it reads once, few, many or a size class.

D gene: .; J gene: TRBJ2-3; clone size: few; V gene: TRBV6-2/TRBV6-3; CDR3 protein: CASSYSITDLGGDTQYF; CDR3 DNA: TGTGCCAGCAGTTACTCGATTACCGACCTCGGGGGAGATACGCAGTATTTT
D gene: .; J gene: TRBJ2-7; clone size: .; V gene: TRBV7-9; CDR3 protein: CASSSSETGPYEQYF; CDR3 DNA: TGTGCCAGCAGCTCATCCGAGACAGGACCCTACGAGCAGTACTTC
D gene: TRBD1; J gene: TRBJ1-1; clone size: few; V gene: TRBV5-1; CDR3 protein: CASSLVYRGNTEAFF; CDR3 DNA: TGCGCCAGCAGCTTGGTTTACAGGGGGAACACTGAAGCTTTCTTT
D gene: .; J gene: TRBJ1-2; clone size: .; V gene: TRBV7-9; CDR3 protein: CASSLHSQGGYGYTF; CDR3 DNA: TGTGCCAGCAGCCTTCACAGTCAGGGCGGCTATGGCTACACCTTC
D gene: .; J gene: TRBJ1-1; clone size: .; V gene: TRBV18; CDR3 protein: CASSPTDVCAEAFF; CDR3 DNA: TGTGCCAGCTCACCAACGGACGTCTGCGCTGAAGCTTTCTTT
D gene: TRBD2; J gene: TRBJ2-7; clone size: few; V gene: TRBV28; CDR3 protein: CASSQTSGVYEQYF; CDR3 DNA: TGTGCCAGCAGCCAGACTAGCGGGGTCTACGAGCAGTACTTC
D gene: .; J gene: TRBJ2-4; clone size: .; V gene: TRBV12-3/TRBV12-4; CDR3 protein: CASSLYESCSEQYF; CDR3 DNA: TGTGCCAGCAGTTTATACGAGAGCTGTTCGGAGCAGTACTTC
D gene: .; J gene: TRBJ1-2; clone size: .; V gene: TRBV5-1; CDR3 protein: CASSLVPPGRYGYTF; CDR3 DNA: TGCGCCAGCAGCTTGGTGCCCCCAGGGCGCTATGGCTACACCTTC
D gene: TRBD2; J gene: TRBJ2-2; clone size: .; V gene: TRBV6-6; CDR3 protein: CASTPSGGAAFF; CDR3 DNA: TGTGCCAGCACCCCAAGCGGGGGGGCGGCGTTTTTT
D gene: TRBD1; J gene: TRBJ2-7; clone size: few; V gene: TRBV29-1; CDR3 protein: CSGVTWDRGYYEQYF; CDR3 DNA: TGCAGCGGCGTAACATGGGACAGGGGATACTACGAGCAGTACTTC
D gene: TRBD1; J gene: TRBJ2-6; clone size: .; V gene: TRBV5-1; CDR3 protein: CASSLGQGRANVLTF; CDR3 DNA: TGCGCCAGCAGCTTGGGACAGGGTAGGGCCAACGTCCTGACTTTC
D gene: TRBD1; J gene: TRBJ2-7; clone size: few; V gene: TRBV29-1; CDR3 protein: CSVETTGISYEQYF; CDR3 DNA: TGCAGCGTTGAAACGACAGGGATTTCCTACGAGCAGTACTTC
D gene: TRBD1; J gene: TRBJ2-1; clone size: .; V gene: TRBV24-1; CDR3 protein: CATSRGIYNEQFF; CDR3 DNA: TGTGCCACCAGCAGGGGGATTTACAATGAGCAGTTCTTC
D gene: .; J gene: TRBJ2-1; clone size: .; V gene: TRBV6-1; CDR3 protein: CASSVFPKRFF; CDR3 DNA: TGTGCCAGCAGTGTCTTTCCGAAGCGGTTCTTC
D gene: .; J gene: TRBJ2-5; clone size: .; V gene: TRBV2; CDR3 protein: CAPEPEETQYF; CDR3 DNA: TGTGCCCCCGAGCCCGAAGAGACCCAGTACTTC
D gene: .; J gene: TRBJ2-1; clone size: .; V gene: TRBV7-3; CDR3 protein: CTSSSRNEQFF; CDR3 DNA: TGTACCAGCAGCTCGCGAAATGAGCAGTTCTTC
D gene: TRBD1; J gene: TRBJ2-5; clone size: .; V gene: TRBV12-3/TRBV12-4; CDR3 protein: CASSLSGTARETQYF; CDR3 DNA: TGTGCCAGCAGCTTATCCGGGACAGCCCGGGAGACCCAGTACTTC
D gene: .; J gene: TRBJ2-5; clone size: .; V gene: TRBV7-7; CDR3 protein: CASSLVLFGGAGETQYF; CDR3 DNA: TGTGCTAGCAGCTTAGTGCTTTTTGGAGGGGCAGGGGAGACCCAGTACTTC
D gene: .; J gene: TRBJ2-6; clone size: few; V gene: TRBV6-8; CDR3 protein: CASGASSFRQRECSGANVLTF; CDR3 DNA: TGTGCCAGCGGGGCTTCGTCCTTCCGGCAGCGAGAGTGTTCTGGGGCCAACGTCCTGACTTTC
D gene: TRBD1; J gene: TRBJ1-5; clone size: few; V gene: TRBV10-3; CDR3 protein: CAIGDRLLNQPQHF; CDR3 DNA: TGTGCCATCGGGGACAGGCTTCTCAATCAGCCCCAGCATTTT
D gene: .; J gene: TRBJ1-5; clone size: .; V gene: TRBV20-1; CDR3 protein: CSASVPNQPQHF; CDR3 DNA: TGCAGTGCTAGTGTACCCAATCAGCCCCAGCATTTT
D gene: TRBD1; J gene: TRBJ2-3; clone size: .; V gene: TRBV20-1; CDR3 protein: CSVMIPSGQSTDTQYF; CDR3 DNA: TGCAGTGTTATGATCCCCTCGGGACAGAGCACAGATACGCAGTATTTT
D gene: .; J gene: TRBJ2-7; clone size: .; V gene: TRBV27; CDR3 protein: CASSSSGVREQYF; CDR3 DNA: TGTGCCAGCAGTTCCAGCGGAGTTCGCGAGCAGTACTTC
D gene: .; J gene: TRBJ2-7; clone size: few; V gene: TRBV19; CDR3 protein: CASSPRRGGQEAFYEQYF; CDR3 DNA: TGTGCCAGTAGTCCCCGACGTGGAGGGCAGGAAGCTTTCTACGAGCAGTACTTC
D gene: .; J gene: TRBJ2-7; clone size: .; V gene: TRBV18; CDR3 protein: CASSPESAFYEQYF; CDR3 DNA: TGTGCCAGCTCACCAGAGTCGGCATTCTACGAGCAGTACTTC
D gene: .; J gene: TRBJ1-2; clone size: .; V gene: TRBV13; CDR3 protein: CASSLGRNYSYTF; CDR3 DNA: TGTGCCAGCAGCTTAGGGAGGAACTATAGCTACACCTTC
D gene: .; J gene: TRBJ2-4; clone size: .; V gene: TRBV6-2/TRBV6-3; CDR3 protein: CASSYAYGDLAKNIQYF; CDR3 DNA: TGTGCCAGCAGTTACGCCTATGGCGACTTAGCCAAAAACATTCAGTACTTC
D gene: TRBD1; J gene: TRBJ2-7; clone size: .; V gene: TRBV30; CDR3 protein: CAWSSTGVNSYEQYF; CDR3 DNA: TGTGCCTGGAGTTCTACAGGGGTCAATTCCTACGAGCAGTACTTC
D gene: TRBD2; J gene: TRBJ2-1; clone size: .; V gene: TRBV29-1; CDR3 protein: CSAVTSDYNEQFF; CDR3 DNA: TGCAGCGCCGTGACTAGCGACTACAATGAGCAGTTCTTC
D gene: TRBD2; J gene: TRBJ2-1; clone size: few; V gene: TRBV6-6; CDR3 protein: CASSYRAGGNNEQFF; CDR3 DNA: TGTGCCAGCAGTTACCGGGCGGGAGGAAACAATGAGCAGTTCTTC
D gene: .; J gene: TRBJ1-4; clone size: .; V gene: TRBV4-3; CDR3 protein: CASSEGVTNEELFF; CDR3 DNA: TGCGCCAGCAGCGAGGGGGTAACTAATGAAGAACTGTTTTTT
D gene: .; J gene: TRBJ1-5; clone size: .; V gene: TRBV2; CDR3 protein: CASSAVQGVRNQPQHF; CDR3 DNA: TGTGCCAGCAGTGCGGTTCAGGGAGTGAGAAATCAGCCCCAGCATTTT
D gene: .; J gene: TRBJ2-7; clone size: .; V gene: TRBV19; CDR3 protein: CASSTRAPGSYEQYF; CDR3 DNA: TGTGCCAGTAGTACCAGGGCTCCCGGCTCCTACGAGCAGTACTTC
D gene: .; J gene: TRBJ1-1; clone size: .; V gene: TRBV20-1; CDR3 protein: CSAPMDPEAFF; CDR3 DNA: TGCAGTGCCCCGATGGACCCGGAGGCTTTCTTT
D gene: TRBD1; J gene: TRBJ1-1; clone size: .; V gene: TRBV12-3/TRBV12-4; CDR3 protein: CASSSGTGFAMNTEAFF; CDR3 DNA: TGTGCCAGCAGCTCCGGGACAGGTTTTGCTATGAACACTGAAGCTTTCTTT
D gene: .; J gene: TRBJ1-5; clone size: few; V gene: TRBV20-1; CDR3 protein: CSARSRGSQEPQHF; CDR3 DNA: TGCAGTGCTAGATCCCGGGGATCGCAGGAGCCCCAGCATTTT
D gene: .; J gene: TRBJ2-5; clone size: .; V gene: TRBV7-8; CDR3 protein: CASSLVSRGETQYF; CDR3 DNA: TGTGCCAGCAGCTTAGTTTCCCGGGGCGAGACCCAGTACTTC
D gene: TRBD1; J gene: TRBJ1-1; clone size: .; V gene: TRBV20-1; CDR3 protein: CSAAQGGGNTETFF; CDR3 DNA: TGCAGTGCTGCCCAGGGGGGGGGAAACACTGAAACTTTCTTT
D gene: TRBD2; J gene: TRBJ2-7; clone size: few; V gene: TRBV5-1; CDR3 protein: CASSSRGLADHYEQYF; CDR3 DNA: TGCGCCAGCAGCTCCCGAGGGCTAGCGGACCACTACGAGCAGTACTTC
D gene: .; J gene: TRBJ2-3; clone size: .; V gene: TRBV7-3; CDR3 protein: CASSLGGWGTDTQYF; CDR3 DNA: TGTGCCAGCAGCTTGGGGGGTTGGGGCACAGATACGCAGTATTTT
D gene: .; J gene: TRBJ2-3; clone size: .; V gene: TRBV12-3/TRBV12-4; CDR3 protein: CASSTVGGDMQYF; CDR3 DNA: TGTGCCAGCAGTACCGTGGGCGGGGATATGCAATATTTT
D gene: .; J gene: TRBJ2-6; clone size: few; V gene: TRBV15; CDR3 protein: CATSRRGGPIVSGANVLTF; CDR3 DNA: TGTGCCACCAGCCGACGAGGGGGTCCCATAGTCTCTGGGGCCAACGTCCTGACTTTC
D gene: .; J gene: TRBJ2-5; clone size: .; V gene: TRBV6-7; CDR3 protein: CASSRLTYGQYF; CDR3 DNA: TGTGCCAGCAGTCGGCTTACCTACGGGCAGTACTTC
D gene: .; J gene: TRBJ2-5; clone size: .; V gene: TRBV12-3/TRBV12-4; CDR3 protein: CASSLVFGRVGRIETQYF; CDR3 DNA: TGTGCCAGCAGTTTAGTCTTCGGTAGGGTTGGGCGTATAGAGACCCAGTACTTC
D gene: .; J gene: TRBJ2-7; clone size: once; V gene: TRBV3-1; CDR3 protein: CASSPPPDSPEQYF; CDR3 DNA: TGTGCCAGCAGCCCCCCTCCCGACTCCCCCGAGCAGTACTTC
D gene: .; J gene: TRBJ1-5; clone size: .; V gene: TRBV20-1; CDR3 protein: CSAGDFLNQPQHF; CDR3 DNA: TGCAGTGCTGGCGACTTCCTCAATCAGCCCCAGCATTTT
D gene: TRBD2; J gene: TRBJ2-7; clone size: .; V gene: TRBV4-3; CDR3 protein: CASSQGLAGISYEQYF; CDR3 DNA: TGCGCCAGCAGCCAAGGCCTAGCGGGAATATCCTACGAGCAGTACTTC
D gene: .; J gene: TRBJ1-1; clone size: .; V gene: TRBV6-6; CDR3 protein: CASSSGGRNTEAFF; CDR3 DNA: TGTGCCAGCAGTTCCGGGGGCCGGAACACTGAAGCTTTCTTT
D gene: .; J gene: TRBJ2-2; clone size: .; V gene: TRBV5-1; CDR3 protein: CASSLDWSGELFF; CDR3 DNA: TGCGCCAGCAGCTTGGATTGGTCCGGGGAGCTGTTTTTT
D gene: .; J gene: TRBJ1-6; clone size: .; V gene: TRBV25-1; CDR3 protein: CASKSAPSDNSPLHF; CDR3 DNA: TGTGCCAGCAAGTCGGCTCCCTCGGATAATTCACCCCTCCACTTT
D gene: TRBD1; J gene: TRBJ1-4; clone size: .; V gene: TRBV7-2; CDR3 protein: CASSSPTGGHEKLFF; CDR3 DNA: TGTGCCAGCAGCTCACCGACAGGGGGGCATGAAAAACTGTTTTTT
D gene: TRBD1; J gene: TRBJ2-5; clone size: many; V gene: TRBV6-1; CDR3 protein: CASKGQVQETQYF; CDR3 DNA: TGTGCCAGCAAAGGACAGGTCCAAGAGACCCAGTACTTC
D gene: TRBD2; J gene: TRBJ2-3; clone size: few; V gene: TRBV29-1; CDR3 protein: CSAWLAGDSTDTQYF; CDR3 DNA: TGCAGCGCCTGGCTAGCGGGGGATTCCACAGATACGCAGTATTTT
D gene: TRBD1; J gene: TRBJ1-5; clone size: .; V gene: TRBV28; CDR3 protein: CASSPGQALYQPQHF; CDR3 DNA: TGTGCCAGCAGTCCCGGACAGGCCTTATATCAGCCCCAGCATTTT
D gene: TRBD1; J gene: TRBJ2-1; clone size: .; V gene: TRBV7-3; CDR3 protein: CASSLTGQGANFDNEQFF; CDR3 DNA: TGTGCCAGCAGCTTAACGGGACAGGGGGCGAATTTCGACAATGAGCAGTTCTTC
D gene: TRBD1; J gene: TRBJ2-2; clone size: .; V gene: TRBV4-1; CDR3 protein: CASSPGQGDGELFF; CDR3 DNA: TGCGCCAGCAGCCCGGGACAGGGGGACGGGGAGCTGTTTTTT
D gene: .; J gene: TRBJ2-7; clone size: few; V gene: TRBV20-1; CDR3 protein: CSARGLGLGSEQYF; CDR3 DNA: TGCAGTGCTAGAGGCCTAGGCTTGGGTAGCGAGCAGTACTTC
D gene: .; J gene: TRBJ2-1; clone size: .; V gene: TRBV27; CDR3 protein: CASRRSSYNEQFF; CDR3 DNA: TGTGCCAGCAGGAGGTCCTCCTACAATGAGCAGTTCTTC
D gene: TRBD1; J gene: TRBJ1-2; clone size: few; V gene: TRBV6-5; CDR3 protein: CASSYSTGAYGYTF; CDR3 DNA: TGTGCCAGCAGTTACTCGACAGGGGCCTATGGCTACACCTTC
D gene: TRBD1; J gene: TRBJ1-4; clone size: .; V gene: TRBV6-5; CDR3 protein: CASSLTGVSTNEKLFF; CDR3 DNA: TGTGCCAGCAGCTTAACAGGGGTGTCAACTAATGAAAAACTGTTTTTT